Below, one TCR beta chain is given with its context. What it binds is unknown. These data are taken from a study of OX40 agonist ivuxolimab in advanced cancers. For the study at large: At doses from 0.01 to 10 mg/kg, patients were given intravenous ivuxolimab every 2 weeks. Participants averaged approximately 65 years of age (range about 23 to 80) and were roughly 83% male. Study-wide results and limits: Expanded peripheral T cell antigen specificity was not determined. Clonal expansion among partial responders at 0.1-3.0 mg/kg ranked near the lowest.

This CDR3 comprises 14 residues. CDR1 is LNHNV, CDR2 YYDKDF, per germline (reference sequence). Generated by immunoSEQ multiplex PCR, the TCRdb table keeps only in-frame clones and is missing some. The table records about 17,000 clones, 73% of them present only once. This chain connects TRBV15 to TRBJ2-5, with a tentative D call TRBD2 (6 bases). TRBJ2-7 matches the DNA end more closely, so the J call is doubtful. The receptor was isolated from an adult with an advanced solid tumor such as melanoma, head and neck, liver or kidney cancer. Material: CD4+ or CD8+ T cells sorted from blood, obtained in a trial of the OX40 agonist ivuxolimab. DNA for the CDR3: TGTGCCACCAGCAGGGTGGGAGCGGGCTACGAGCAGTACTTC. This sequence encodes CATSRVGAGYEQYF.